The 14 T cell receptor beta chains presented below share a single source sample, sequenced in a study of T cell repertoires in cytomegalovirus infection. Each CDR3 protein gets one entry after TCRdb re-called the reads with MiXCR. The table lists 800,000 to 950,000 distinct CDR3 sequences, around a third of them singletons. These TCRs' antigens remain unknown. The sequenced sample was cultured CD8+ T cells from PBMCs, obtained from culture after CMV antigen stimulation. The receptors shown here come from a human donor in good health (CMV status not recorded). Some clones in this sample may be carry-over from other donors' samples.

In the case of this clonotype: Just one base apart from a much larger clone, this may be a read error. In DNA form, the CDR3 reads TGTACCAGCAGCTTCGGACCGGGACAGGGATCCTACGAGCAGTACTTC. Translation: CTSSFGPGQGSYEQYF. The chain uses TRBV7-2 and TRBJ2-7; 9 bases agree with TRBD1. CDR1 is SGHTA and CDR2 is FQGNSA in the germline V gene. The CDR3 runs to 16 residues. The ends lost 3 bases at V and 1 base at J; junction bases unmatched: 7.

Note on this clonotype: The junction does not match germline at one end; this may be a read error. This chain uses TRBV12-3 or TRBV12-4 with TRBJ1-5; D is unresolved. CDR3 length: 14 residues. CDR3 in amino acids: CASNDLGSDQPQHF. CDR3 nucleotides: TGTGCCAGCAACGACCTTGGTAGCGATCAGCCCCAGCATTTT.

This clonotype occurred a few times. V gene TRBV27 combines with J gene TRBJ1-2; D is possibly TRBD1 (5 bases). The CDR3 covers 11 residues. V lost 8 bases and J 4 bases, leaving 8 bases between the germline ends. Germline CDR1 reads MNHEY; CDR2 reads SMNVEV (reference sequence). The CDR3 loop is CASGTVYGYTF. DNA of the CDR3: TGTGCCAGCGGGACGGTCTATGGCTACACCTTC.

The chain uses TRBV7-9 and TRBJ2-7; 7 bases are shared with TRBD1. Trimming removed 4 bases from V and 2 bases from J; junction bases left unmatched: 5. CDR1 is SEHNR and CDR2 is FQNEAQ in the germline V gene (reference sequence). CDR3 length: 14 residues. This CDR3 reads CASSSTGAPYEQYV. The CDR3 DNA reads TGTGCCAGCAGCTCAACAGGGGCCCCCTACGAGCAGTACGTC.

CDR3 DNA: TGTGCCAGCAGTTTCGTCAGCAGGTTGGGCGTGGTCCAAGAGACCCAGTACTTC. This sequence encodes CASSFVSRLGVVQETQYF. V gene TRBV12-3 or TRBV12-4 combines with J gene TRBJ2-5; D is unresolved. This CDR3 is built from 18 residues. The V end was cut by 3 bases, the J end by 1 base, with 21 bases between.

The V and J genes are TRBV4-3 and TRBJ2-3; the D gene is possibly TRBD2 (6 bases). Germline lookup yields CDR1 LGHNA and CDR2 YSLEER. The length of the CDR3 is 17 residues. The V and J ends lost 0 bases and 1 base respectively, with 14 bases between them. CDR3 DNA: TGCGCCAGCAGCCAAGACCCTGTGGGCGGGGGCACAGATACGCAGTATTTT. It translates to CASSQDPVGGGTDTQYF.

Details on this clonotype: A much larger clone differs by one base, so this may be a read error. The chain combines TRBV7-6 with TRBJ1-6; 12 positions agree with TRBD1. The CDR3 is 16 amino acids. CDR1 SGHVS and CDR2 FNYEAQ come from the germline V gene. This CDR3 is CVSSLVPGQGASPLHF. The DNA of the CDR3 is TGTGTCAGCAGCTTAGTTCCGGGACAGGGGGCTTCACCCCTCCACTTT.

This rearrangement joins TRBV27 to TRBJ1-6; D unresolved. CDR3 length: 13 amino acids. Between the trimmed V and J ends, which lost 0 bases and 7 bases, there was a span of 4 bases. The germline gives CDR1 MNHEY, CDR2 SMNVEV (reference sequence). The CDR3, as DNA: TGTGCCAGCAGTTTATCAGAGAATTCACCCCTCCACTTT. Its translation: CASSLSENSPLHF.

This clonotype was recorded many times. The chain is built from TRBV12-5 and TRBJ1-2; 9 bases match TRBD1. The germline V gene has CDR1 LGHNT and CDR2 FRNRAP. The ends lost 3 bases at V and 5 bases at J; junction bases unmatched: 10. The CDR3 runs to 16 residues. Here the CDR3 DNA reads TGTGCTAGTGGTTTCTCCACAGGGGGCAATAATTATGGCTACACCTTC. It is translated as CASGFSTGGNNYGYTF. The whole variable domain, remainder taken from reference TRBV12-5 and TRBJ1-2, is DARVTQTPRHKVTEMGQEVTMRCQPILGHNTVFWYRQTMMQGLELLAYFRNRAPLDDSGMPKDRFSAEMPDATLATLKIQPSEPRDSAVYFCASGFSTGGNNYGYTFGSGTRLTVV.

The chain joins TRBV20-1 to TRBJ2-1; D call uncertain. Germline CDR1 DFQATT, CDR2 SNEGSKA (reference sequence). The CDR3 extends over 10 amino acids. Trimming removed 5 bases from V and 10 bases from J, with 9 bases in between. The CDR3: CSAGVGEQFF. For the CDR3, the DNA is TGCAGTGCTGGAGTGGGCGAGCAGTTCTTC.

The chain links TRBV5-4 to TRBJ1-1, with 8 bases aligning to TRBD1. The CDR3 length is 15 residues. The germline V gene encodes CDR1 SGHNT and CDR2 YYREEE (reference sequence). The J segment lost 2 bases and the V segment lost 4 bases, leaving 7 bases of the junction unmatched. The CDR3 spells CASSDWTGRNTEAFF. Written as DNA, the CDR3 is TGTGCCAGCAGCGATTGGACAGGGAGAAACACTGAAGCTTTCTTT.

The V call is TRBV19, the J call TRBJ1-1, with a possible D match to TRBD1 (5 bases). V lost 6 bases, J lost 4 bases, and 15 bases lay in between. CDR3 length: 14 amino acids. CDR1 is LNHDA, CDR2 SQIVND, per germline (reference sequence). The CDR3 DNA follows: TGTGCCAGTAGACCGAACCAGGGTGCCACTGAAGCTTTCTTT. It yields the protein CASRPNQGATEAFF.

At least ten counts were recorded for this clonotype. The chain combines TRBV12-5 with TRBJ2-1; D is ambiguous. The V and J ends lost 0 bases and 7 bases respectively, with 13 bases between them. CDR1 is LGHNT and CDR2 is FRNRAP in the germline V gene. The CDR3 consists of 15 residues. The CDR3 nucleotides read TGTGCTAGTGGTTTGGTACGAGGTAACATAAATGAGCAGTTCTTC. This gives the protein CASGLVRGNINEQFF.

This clonotype was seen a few times. The CDR3 reads CASSLVAQRETQYF. CDR3 nucleotides: TGTGCCAGCAGCTTAGTGGCCCAACGAGAGACCCAGTACTTC. The J gene is TRBJ2-5, the V gene TRBV7-6; D is unresolved. This CDR3 is built from 14 residues. Per the germline V gene, CDR1 is SGHVS and CDR2 is FNYEAQ. Trimming stripped 1 base from V and 4 bases from J, with 10 bases between.